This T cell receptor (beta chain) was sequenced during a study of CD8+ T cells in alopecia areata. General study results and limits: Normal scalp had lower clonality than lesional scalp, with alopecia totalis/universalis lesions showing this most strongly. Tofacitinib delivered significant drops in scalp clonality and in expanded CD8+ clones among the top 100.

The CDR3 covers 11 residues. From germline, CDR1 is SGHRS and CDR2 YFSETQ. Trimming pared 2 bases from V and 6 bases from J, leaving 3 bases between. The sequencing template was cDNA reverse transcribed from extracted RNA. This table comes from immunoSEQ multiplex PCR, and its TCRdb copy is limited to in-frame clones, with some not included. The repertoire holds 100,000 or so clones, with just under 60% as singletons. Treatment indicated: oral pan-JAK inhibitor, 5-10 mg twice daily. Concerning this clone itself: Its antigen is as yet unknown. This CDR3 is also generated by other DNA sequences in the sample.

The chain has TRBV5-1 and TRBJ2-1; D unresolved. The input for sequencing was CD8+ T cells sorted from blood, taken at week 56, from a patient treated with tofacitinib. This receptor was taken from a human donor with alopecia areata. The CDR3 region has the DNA TGCGCCAGCAGCTTCGGCAATGAGCAGTTCTTC. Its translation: CASSFGNEQFF.